This T cell receptor (beta chain) originates from a study of shared clonotypes between healthy human individuals. This clone was picked up many times. The CDR3 totals 15 residues. CDR1 is ENHRY and CDR2 is SYGVKD in the germline V gene. J was trimmed by 4 bases and V by 2 bases; bases with no gene match: 7. In the authors' methods: ImmunoSEQ supplied junction-only sequences lacking quality scores, so filtering was different. Measured with immunoSEQ multiplex PCR; TCRdb has only the in-frame clones, and not every one. D and trimming were read from the DNA, whereas the V and J calls and clone size are those reported in that table. The sample holds 780,000 or so clones; over 60% are singletons and the top ten take around 1.8%.

Sequenced sample: memory CD4+ T cells sorted from blood. Subset specified: CD45RA-negative fraction. The rearrangement links TRBV10-3 to TRBJ2-7; 8 nucleotides line up with TRBD1. This clonotype was obtained from a woman under 40 in good health. CDR3 DNA sequence: TGTGCCATCAGTGAGACCACAGGGGGGTGGTACGAGCAGTACTTC. Encoded protein: CAISETTGGWYEQYF.